The rows below give T cell receptor beta chains drawn from one sample of a study of blood T cell repertoires in COVID-19. Only in-frame clones appear in the TCRdb table, and some are missing; sequencing was by immunoSEQ multiplex PCR. Counted here are hundreds of thousands of clones, over 75% occurring once; the ten biggest clones make up roughly a sixth. Sample: PBMCs or T cells enriched from blood (not recorded which). The receptors shown here come from a man between 18 and 29 years old who had recovered from COVID-19. Both conserved end residues are part of each CDR3. The D gene is left open where the match is weak. Expanded clones get a size class; other rows say once, few or many, or leave the size out.

-	TRBJ2-2	TRBV5-1	-	CASSPGLHGVTGELFF	TGCGCCAGCAGCCCGGGACTGCACGGGGTGACCGGGGAGCTGTTTTTT
-	TRBJ2-7	TRBV5-1	-	CASSQSYEQYF	TGCGCCAGCAGCCAATCCTACGAGCAGTACTTC
-	TRBJ1-1	TRBV7-2	-	CASSLGQTRMNTEAFF	TGTGCCAGCAGCTTAGGGCAGACTAGAATGAACACTGAAGCTTTCTTT
-	TRBJ1-4	TRBV7-8	-	CASSIYTVEVPGGLNEKLFF	TGTGCCAGCAGCATTTATACCGTAGAGGTACCTGGGGGCCTAAATGAAAAACTGTTTTTT
-	TRBJ2-4	TRBV7-9	-	CASSPRDSPTNIQYF	TGTGCCAGCAGCCCCCGGGACTCACCAACCAACATTCAGTACTTC
-	TRBJ2-7	TRBV11-2	TRBD2	CASSLAGEVYEQYF	TGTGCCAGCAGTCTAGCGGGAGAAGTCTACGAGCAGTACTTC
-	TRBJ1-6	TRBV15	TRBD1	CATSLRTGASPLHF	TGTGCCACCAGCCTCAGGACAGGGGCCTCACCCCTCCACTTT
-	TRBJ2-5	TRBV2	-	CASSEQAQTQYF	TGTGCCAGCAGTGAACAGGCACAGACCCAGTACTTC
-	TRBJ2-1	TRBV12-5	-	CASGLVLGSRSYNEQFF	TGTGCTAGTGGTTTGGTACTGGGTTCCAGGTCCTACAATGAGCAGTTCTTC
once	TRBJ1-2	TRBV29-1	-	CSVETGATNYGYTF	TGCAGCGTTGAGACGGGAGCGACTAACTATGGCTACACCTTC
few	TRBJ1-1	TRBV30	TRBD1	CAWSPGTGAPEAFF	TGTGCCTGGAGCCCCGGGACAGGGGCCCCTGAAGCTTTCTTT
-	TRBJ2-7	TRBV5-1	TRBD2	CASRFLAGAGEQYF	TGCGCCAGCAGGTTTCTAGCGGGAGCGGGCGAGCAGTACTTC
-	TRBJ1-2	TRBV4-1	TRBD1	CASSQDHTGTGIYGYTF	TGCGCCAGCAGCCAAGACCATACCGGGACAGGGATCTATGGCTACACCTTC
-	TRBJ2-7	TRBV7-8	TRBD1	CASSLDRGTTEQYF	TGTGCCAGCAGCTTAGACAGGGGTACTACCGAGCAGTACTTC
-	TRBJ1-3	TRBV4-1	TRBD1	CASSPTGAGGNTIYF	TGCGCCAGCAGCCCGACAGGGGCGGGTGGAAACACCATATATTTT
-	TRBJ2-1	TRBV6-5	-	CASSYGGGHNEQFF	TGTGCCAGCAGTTACGGGGGGGGGCACAATGAGCAGTTCTTC
-	TRBJ2-1	TRBV2	TRBD1	CASTWDRGSYNEQFF	TGTGCCAGCACCTGGGACAGGGGCTCCTACAATGAGCAGTTCTTC
-	TRBJ1-5	TRBV24-1	-	CATAGRGDNQPQHF	TGTGCCACCGCGGGCAGGGGTGACAATCAGCCCCAGCATTTT
-	TRBJ2-4	TRBV29-1	-	CSATGLGDIQYF	TGCAGCGCAACGGGACTCGGGGACATTCAGTACTTC
-	TRBJ2-5	TRBV2	TRBD2	CASNQAGGRQETQYF	TGTGCCAGCAACCAAGCGGGAGGGCGACAAGAGACCCAGTACTTC
-	TRBJ1-2	TRBV11-2	-	CASSLSPGSNYGYTF	TGTGCCAGCAGCTTATCCCCGGGTTCGAACTATGGCTACACCTTC
-	TRBJ2-7	TRBV6-6	TRBD2	CASSYSRAQGGGEQYF	TGTGCCAGCAGTTACTCGAGGGCGCAGGGCGGGGGCGAGCAGTACTTC